The present entry profiles one T cell receptor beta chain with its context. Antigen specificity is unknown. The beta constant-region primer was an equimolar mix of two oligonucleotides covering TRBC1 and TRBC2. The ligated cDNA underwent four PCR rounds using SP2 and nested alpha and beta constant-region primers. TCRdb itself ran the UMI-ligation and nested PCR reads through MiXCR, one entry per CDR3 protein. The repertoire consists of under 150,000 distinct CDR3 sequences, with 15% to 25% occurring once and the leading ten covering more than 0.6%. The data derive from a study of naive and memory T cell subsets. Points from the study as a whole: Possibly reflecting memory cells re-expressing CD45RA, a few larger clonotypes occurred in naive repertoires, especially CD8.

With 8 bases removed from V and 4 bases from J, the gap between germline ends came to 5 bases. This CDR3 comprises 10 residues. In germline, CDR1 is MNHEY, CDR2 SVGEGT. J is TRBJ1-2 and V is TRBV6-2 or TRBV6-3; D is uncertain. The TCR sequence derives from a human donor in good health. Source material: naive CD8+ T cells from blood. The CDR3 nucleotides are TGTGCCAGCCAGATCTATGGCTACACCTTC. This sequence encodes CASQIYGYTF.